The clone carrying this T cell receptor (beta chain) was counted at least ten times. The antigen remains unidentified. V gave up 5 bases and J gave up 8 bases; unmatched junction bases: 11. Germline-derived CDR1 and CDR2 are SGHTA and FQGNSA. The CDR3 runs 15 residues. A quantitative 5'-RACE method, one with molecular barcodes, was used to make TCR beta libraries. Each CDR3 protein gets one entry after TCRdb re-called the 5' RACE reads with MiXCR. The data show approximately 500,000 distinct CDR3 sequences, approximately 12% seen once. This sample stems from a study of CD8 T cells in ankylosing spondylitis. The study's findings and limits: Reports say disease-linked clones showed up significantly more in matched ankylosing spondylitis synovial fluid. Among TCR beta sequences, a motif of under ten highly homologous variants appeared characteristic of ankylosing spondylitis blood.

The chain combines TRBV7-2 with TRBJ2-1; TRBD1 aligns across 8 bases. The sequencing sample was made of blood, either unsorted or a sorted T cell fraction (not recorded which). This TCR was recovered from a male donor with ankylosing spondylitis. The CDR3 DNA reads as TGTGCCAGCAGCAACGGACAGGGAGGATACGATGAGCAGTTCTTC. Its protein product is CASSNGQGGYDEQFF.